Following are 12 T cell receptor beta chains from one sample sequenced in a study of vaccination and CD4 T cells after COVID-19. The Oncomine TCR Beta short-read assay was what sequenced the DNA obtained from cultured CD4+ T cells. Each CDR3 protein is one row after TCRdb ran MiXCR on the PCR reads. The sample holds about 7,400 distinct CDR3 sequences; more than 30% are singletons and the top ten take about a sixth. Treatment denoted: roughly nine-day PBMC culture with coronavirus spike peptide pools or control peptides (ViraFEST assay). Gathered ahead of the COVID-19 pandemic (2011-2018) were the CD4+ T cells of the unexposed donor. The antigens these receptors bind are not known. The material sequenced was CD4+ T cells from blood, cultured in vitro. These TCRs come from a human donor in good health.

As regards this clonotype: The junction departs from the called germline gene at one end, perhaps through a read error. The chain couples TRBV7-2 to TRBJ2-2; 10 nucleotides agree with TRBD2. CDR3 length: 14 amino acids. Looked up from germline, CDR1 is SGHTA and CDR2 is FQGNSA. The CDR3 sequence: CASSIAGGTGELFF. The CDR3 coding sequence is TGTGCCAGCAGCATAGCGGGGGGCACCGGGGAGCTGTTTTTT. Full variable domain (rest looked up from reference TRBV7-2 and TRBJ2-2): GAGVSQSPSNKVTEKGKDVELRCDPISGHTALYWYRQSLGQGLEFLIYFQGNSAPDKSGLPSDRFSAERTGGSVSTLTIQRTQQEDSAVYLCASSIAGGTGELFFGEGSRLTVL.

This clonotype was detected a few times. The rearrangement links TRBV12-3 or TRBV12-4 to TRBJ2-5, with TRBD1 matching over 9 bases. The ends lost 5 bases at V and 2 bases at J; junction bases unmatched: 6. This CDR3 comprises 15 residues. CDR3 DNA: TGTGCCAGCAGTGGGGGACAGGGTGGACAAGAGACCCAGTACTTC. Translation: CASSGGQGGQETQYF.

This CDR3 reads CASSGLSFTEAFF. The CDR3 bases are TGTGCCAGCAGTGGCTTAAGTTTCACTGAAGCTTTCTTT. This chain joins TRBV25-1 and TRBJ1-1; D is ambiguous. Germline loops: CDR1 MGHDK, CDR2 SYGVNS. CDR3 size: 13 residues. The V end lost 4 bases, the J end lost 4 bases, and 10 bases lay between the germline ends. The full variable domain, with the rest looked up from reference TRBV25-1 and TRBJ1-1, is EADIYQTPRYLVIGTGKKITLECSQTMGHDKMYWYQQDPGMELHLIHYSYGVNSTEKGDLSSESTVSRIRTEHFPLTLESARPSHTSQYLCASSGLSFTEAFFGQGTRLTVV.

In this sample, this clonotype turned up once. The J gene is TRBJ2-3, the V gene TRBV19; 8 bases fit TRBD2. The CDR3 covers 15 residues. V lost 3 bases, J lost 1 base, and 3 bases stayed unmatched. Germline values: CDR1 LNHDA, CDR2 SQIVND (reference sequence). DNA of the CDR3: TGTGCCAGTAGTATTACAGCGGGAGGCACAGATACGCAGTATTTT. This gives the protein CASSITAGGTDTQYF.

The CDR3 region is CASIKGGGNEKLFF. The CDR3 DNA is TGTGCCAGCATCAAAGGAGGGGGAAATGAAAAACTGTTTTTT. The chain recombines TRBV28 with TRBJ1-4; D might be TRBD1 (6 bases). V shed 7 bases and J shed 5 bases, with 14 bases lying between them. The CDR3 runs to 14 residues. CDR1 is MDHEN and CDR2 is SYDVKM in the germline V gene.

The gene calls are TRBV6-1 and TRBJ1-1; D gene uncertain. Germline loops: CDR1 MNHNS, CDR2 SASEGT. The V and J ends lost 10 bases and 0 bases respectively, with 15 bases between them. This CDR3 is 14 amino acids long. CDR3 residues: CANHPVGVNTEAFF. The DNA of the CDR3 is TGTGCCAACCACCCCGTCGGGGTGAACACTGAAGCTTTCTTT.

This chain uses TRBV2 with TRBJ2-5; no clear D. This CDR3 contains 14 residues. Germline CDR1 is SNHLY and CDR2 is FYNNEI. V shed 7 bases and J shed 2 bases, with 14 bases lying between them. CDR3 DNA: TGTGCCAGCACGTGGAGTCCGCGACAAGAGACCCAGTACTTC. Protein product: CASTWSPRQETQYF.

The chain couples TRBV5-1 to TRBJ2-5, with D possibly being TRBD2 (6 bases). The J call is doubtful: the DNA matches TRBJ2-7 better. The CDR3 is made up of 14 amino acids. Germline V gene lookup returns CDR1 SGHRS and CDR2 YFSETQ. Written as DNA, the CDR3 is TGCGCCAGCAGCTGGAGGGACGGTACCTACGAGCAGTACTTC. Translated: CASSWRDGTYEQYF.

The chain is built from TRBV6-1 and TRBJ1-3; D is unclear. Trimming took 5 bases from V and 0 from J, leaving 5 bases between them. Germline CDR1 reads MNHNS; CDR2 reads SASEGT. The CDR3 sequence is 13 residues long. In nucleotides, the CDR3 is TGTGCCAGCAGTCGTTCCTCTGGAAACACCATATATTTT. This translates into CASSRSSGNTIYF.

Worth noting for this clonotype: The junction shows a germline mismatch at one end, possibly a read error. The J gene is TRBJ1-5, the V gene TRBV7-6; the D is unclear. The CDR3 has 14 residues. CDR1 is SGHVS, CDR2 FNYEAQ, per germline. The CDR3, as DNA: TGTGTCAGCAGCCCCCGGTACAGCAATCAGCCCCAGCATTTT. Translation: CVSSPRYSNQPQHF.

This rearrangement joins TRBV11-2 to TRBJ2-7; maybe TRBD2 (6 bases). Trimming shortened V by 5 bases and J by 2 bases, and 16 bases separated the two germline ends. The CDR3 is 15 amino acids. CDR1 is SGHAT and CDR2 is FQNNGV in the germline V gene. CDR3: CASSRNRDSPYEQYF. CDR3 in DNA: TGTGCCAGCAGCCGAAACCGGGACTCACCCTACGAGCAGTACTTC.

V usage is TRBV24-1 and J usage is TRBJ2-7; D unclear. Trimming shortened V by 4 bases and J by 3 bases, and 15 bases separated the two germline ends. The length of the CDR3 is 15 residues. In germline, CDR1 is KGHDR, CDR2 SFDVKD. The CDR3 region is CATSDGAATGYEQYF. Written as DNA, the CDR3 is TGTGCCACCAGTGACGGCGCGGCGACGGGCTACGAGCAGTACTTC.